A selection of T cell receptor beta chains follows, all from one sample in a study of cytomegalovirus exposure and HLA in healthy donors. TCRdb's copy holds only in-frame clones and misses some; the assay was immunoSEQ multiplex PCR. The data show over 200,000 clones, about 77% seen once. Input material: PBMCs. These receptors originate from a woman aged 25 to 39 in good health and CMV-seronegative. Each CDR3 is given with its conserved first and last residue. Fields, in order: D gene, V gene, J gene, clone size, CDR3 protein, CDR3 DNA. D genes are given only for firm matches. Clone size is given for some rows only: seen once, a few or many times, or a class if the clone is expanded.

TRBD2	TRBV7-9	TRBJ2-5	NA	CASSLNLAGVKETQYF	TGTGCCAGCAGCTTAAACCTAGCGGGGGTAAAAGAGACCCAGTACTTC
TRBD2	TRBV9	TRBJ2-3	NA	CASRLTPRLAESTDTQYF	TGTGCCAGCAGGTTGACCCCGCGACTAGCGGAGAGCACAGATACGCAGTATTTT
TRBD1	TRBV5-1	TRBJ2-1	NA	CASSSGTGVMTGAGRNEQFF	TGCGCCAGCAGCTCAGGGACAGGGGTAATGACGGGAGCCGGAAGGAATGAGCAGTTCTTC
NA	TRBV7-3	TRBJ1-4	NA	CASSLNLGVRGEKLFF	TGTGCCAGCAGCTTAAATCTGGGGGTACGGGGGGAAAAACTGTTTTTT
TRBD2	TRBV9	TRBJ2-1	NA	CASSVAPSGIGNEQFF	TGTGCCAGCAGCGTAGCTCCTAGCGGGATAGGGAATGAGCAGTTCTTC
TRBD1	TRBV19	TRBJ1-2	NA	CASFRDSGLGYTF	TGTGCCAGTTTCCGGGACAGCGGGCTTGGCTACACCTTC
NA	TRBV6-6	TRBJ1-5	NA	CASSPPGVQPQHF	TGTGCCAGCAGCCCTCCAGGGGTTCAGCCCCAGCATTTT
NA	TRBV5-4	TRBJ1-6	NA	CASGDGTSSSYNSPLHF	TGTGCCAGCGGGGACGGGACTTCGAGCTCCTATAATTCACCCCTCCACTTT
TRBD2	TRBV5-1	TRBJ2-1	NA	CASSLAGGSNEQFF	TGCGCCAGCAGCTTGGCGGGAGGTTCCAATGAGCAGTTCTTC
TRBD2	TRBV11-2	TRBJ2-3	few	CASSLWAAGDGADTQYF	TGTGCCAGCAGCTTATGGGCGGCGGGAGATGGTGCAGATACGCAGTATTTT
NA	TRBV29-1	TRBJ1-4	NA	CSVVWVEGEKLFF	TGCAGCGTTGTTTGGGTGGAGGGCGAAAAACTGTTTTTT
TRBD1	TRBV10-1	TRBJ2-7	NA	CASSERQGGEQYF	TGCGCCAGCAGTGAGAGACAGGGCGGCGAGCAGTACTTC
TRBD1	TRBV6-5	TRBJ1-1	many	CASSLPGTVTEAFF	TGTGCCAGCAGTCTCCCGGGGACAGTCACTGAAGCTTTCTTT
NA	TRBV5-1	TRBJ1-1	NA	CASSVGTRFTEAFF	TGCGCCAGCAGCGTAGGGACTCGGTTCACTGAAGCTTTCTTT
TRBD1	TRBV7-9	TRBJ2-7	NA	CASSLGQGVTYEQYF	TGTGCCAGCAGTTTGGGACAGGGGGTTACCTACGAGCAGTACTTC
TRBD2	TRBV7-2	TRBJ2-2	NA	CVSSLSWREGNTGELFF	TGTGTCAGCAGCTTAAGCTGGCGGGAGGGGAACACCGGGGAGCTGTTTTTT
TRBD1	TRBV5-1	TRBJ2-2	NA	CASSLGTGNTGELFF	TGCGCCAGCAGCTTGGGGACAGGAAACACCGGGGAGCTGTTTTTT
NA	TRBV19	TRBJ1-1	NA	CASSTTGGGTEAFF	TGTGCCAGTAGTACCACTGGGGGGGGAACTGAAGCTTTCTTT
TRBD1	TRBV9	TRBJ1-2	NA	CASSPRDRALHF	TGTGCCAGCAGCCCCCGGGACAGGGCGCTCCACTTC
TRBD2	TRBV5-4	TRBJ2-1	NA	CASSTGLVYEQFF	TGTGCCAGCAGCACGGGACTAGTATATGAGCAGTTCTTC
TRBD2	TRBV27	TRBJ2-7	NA	CASSLGGGRLNYEQYF	TGTGCCAGCAGTTTAGGGGGGGGTCGCCTCAACTACGAGCAGTACTTC
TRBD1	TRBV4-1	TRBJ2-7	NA	CASSQDPGTGVYEQYF	TGCGCCAGCAGCCAAGATCCGGGGACAGGGGTCTACGAGCAGTACTTC
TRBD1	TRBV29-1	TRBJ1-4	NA	CSVRDRGREKLFF	TGCAGCGTACGGGACAGGGGTCGTGAAAAACTGTTTTTT
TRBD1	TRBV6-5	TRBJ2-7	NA	CASSPARDRDEQYF	TGTGCCAGCAGTCCAGCCCGGGACAGGGACGAGCAGTACTTC
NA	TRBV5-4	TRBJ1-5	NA	CASSLAQGPGQPQHF	TGTGCCAGCAGCTTAGCTCAGGGGCCGGGGCAGCCCCAGCATTTT
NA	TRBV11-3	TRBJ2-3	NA	CASSEGGTRGDTQYF	TGTGCCAGCAGCGAAGGAGGTACCAGGGGAGATACGCAGTATTTT
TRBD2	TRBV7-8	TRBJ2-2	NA	CASSSPSWRGLAIPGELFF	TGTGCCAGCAGCTCACCCTCCTGGAGGGGACTAGCGATACCCGGGGAGCTGTTTTTT
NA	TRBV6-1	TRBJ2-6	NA	CASSERRGASSGANVLTF	TGTGCCAGCAGTGAACGTCGGGGGGCGAGCTCTGGGGCCAACGTCCTGACTTTC
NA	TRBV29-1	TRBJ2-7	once	CSVVTDPGIEQYF	TGCAGCGTTGTTACGGATCCGGGAATTGAGCAGTACTTC
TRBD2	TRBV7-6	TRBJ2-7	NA	CASRELAGGSYEQYF	TGTGCCAGCAGAGAACTAGCGGGGGGCTCCTACGAGCAGTACTTC
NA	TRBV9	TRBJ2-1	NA	CASSVGDNSYNEQFF	TGTGCCAGCAGCGTAGGCGATAACTCCTACAATGAGCAGTTCTTC
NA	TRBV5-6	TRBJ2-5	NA	CASSPAGFETQYF	TGCGCCAGCAGCCCGGCGGGCTTCGAGACCCAGTACTTC
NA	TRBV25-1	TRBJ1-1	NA	CASSEYYLHTVGNTEAFF	TGTGCCAGCAGTGAATATTACCTTCACACAGTAGGGAACACTGAAGCTTTCTTT
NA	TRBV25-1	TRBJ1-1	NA	CASSESRTGDTEAFF	TGTGCCAGCAGTGAATCAAGAACGGGGGACACTGAAGCTTTCTTT
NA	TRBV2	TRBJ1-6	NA	CAIGGDGNSPLHF	TGTGCCATCGGGGGGGACGGTAATTCACCCCTCCACTTT
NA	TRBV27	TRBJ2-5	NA	CASSLPGSETQYF	TGTGCCAGCAGTTTACCAGGTTCTGAGACCCAGTACTTC
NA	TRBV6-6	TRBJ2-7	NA	CASSIQGGGYEQYF	TGTGCCAGCAGTATTCAGGGAGGAGGATACGAGCAGTACTTC
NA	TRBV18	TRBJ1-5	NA	CASSTDSWQPQHF	TGTGCCAGCTCAACGGACAGCTGGCAGCCCCAGCATTTT
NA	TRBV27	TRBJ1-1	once	CASSLSMNTEAFF	TGTGCCAGCAGTTTATCCATGAACACTGAAGCTTTCTTT
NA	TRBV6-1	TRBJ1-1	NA	CASSWRRMNTEAFF	TGTGCCAGCAGTTGGAGGAGGATGAACACTGAAGCTTTCTTT
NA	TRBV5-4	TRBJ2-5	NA	CASSLAGVQETQYF	TGTGCCAGCAGCTTGGCCGGAGTCCAAGAGACCCAGTACTTC
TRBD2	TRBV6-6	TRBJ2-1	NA	CASQNWEAGGPDEQFF	TGTGCCAGCCAAAATTGGGAAGCGGGGGGGCCTGATGAGCAGTTCTTC
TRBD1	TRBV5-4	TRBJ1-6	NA	CASSKSTGWNSPLHF	TGTGCCAGCAGCAAATCGACAGGGTGGAATTCACCCCTCCACTTT
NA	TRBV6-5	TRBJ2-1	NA	CASRASGNEQFF	TGTGCCAGCAGGGCCTCGGGAAATGAGCAGTTCTTC
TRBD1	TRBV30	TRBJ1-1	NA	CAWSAGTGDSEAFF	TGTGCCTGGAGTGCCGGGACAGGGGATTCTGAAGCTTTCTTT